This is a list of T cell receptor beta chains from one sample in a study of Ad26.COV2.S vaccination and SARS-CoV-2 variants. Sequencing was performed with immunoSEQ multiplex PCR; in TCRdb, only in-frame clones are kept and a portion is missing. The sample has roughly 250,000 clones, about 83% seen once. The sequenced sample was peripheral blood, obtained in a trial of Ad26.COV2.S vaccine versus placebo. The receptors come from a person between 18 and 65 years old who received the Ad26.COV2.S COVID-19 vaccine or a placebo. Both conserved end residues are part of each CDR3. The order of the fields is J gene, D gene, V gene, clone size, CDR3 DNA, CDR3 protein. The D gene is left open where the match is weak. Clone size, where shown, is once, few, many, or a class for clones that have expanded.

j_call: TRBJ1-4; d_call: TRBD1; v_call: TRBV7-9; clone_size: NA; cdr3_nt: TGTGCCAGCAGCTATGGGACAGACCCGAATGAAAAACTGTTTTTT; cdr3_aa: CASSYGTDPNEKLFF
j_call: TRBJ1-2; d_call: NA; v_call: TRBV11-2; clone_size: NA; cdr3_nt: TGTGCCAGCAGCTTAGTTGCGGGGTTCGAAGGAGGCTACACCTTC; cdr3_aa: CASSLVAGFEGGYTF
j_call: TRBJ1-1; d_call: NA; v_call: TRBV4-3; clone_size: NA; cdr3_nt: TGCGCCAGCAGCCAGCATATGGGTAACACTGAAGCTTTCTTT; cdr3_aa: CASSQHMGNTEAFF
j_call: TRBJ1-2; d_call: NA; v_call: TRBV4-1; clone_size: few; cdr3_nt: TGCGCCAGCAGCCATTCACCCGACAGAGCTAACTATGGCTACACCTTC; cdr3_aa: CASSHSPDRANYGYTF
j_call: TRBJ2-1; d_call: TRBD2; v_call: TRBV2; clone_size: NA; cdr3_nt: TGTGCCAGCAACATCGGACTAGCGGGGGTCCGCTACAATGAGCAGTTCTTC; cdr3_aa: CASNIGLAGVRYNEQFF
j_call: TRBJ2-1; d_call: TRBD2; v_call: TRBV18; clone_size: NA; cdr3_nt: TGTGCCAGCTCACCCAGCGGGGGGGCCTACAATGAGCAGTTCTTC; cdr3_aa: CASSPSGGAYNEQFF
j_call: TRBJ1-4; d_call: NA; v_call: TRBV30; clone_size: NA; cdr3_nt: TGTGCCTGGAGTCGAGTAACTAATGAAAAACTGTTTTTT; cdr3_aa: CAWSRVTNEKLFF
j_call: TRBJ2-3; d_call: NA; v_call: TRBV7-3; clone_size: NA; cdr3_nt: TGTGCCAGCAGCTTAGCTGGGCGGAGCACAGATACGCAGTATTTT; cdr3_aa: CASSLAGRSTDTQYF
j_call: TRBJ2-4; d_call: TRBD2; v_call: TRBV6-5; clone_size: NA; cdr3_nt: TGTGCCAGCAGTTTTAAGCGGGAGCGGGGCCAGTACTTC; cdr3_aa: CASSFKRERGQYF
j_call: TRBJ2-1; d_call: NA; v_call: TRBV11-2; clone_size: NA; cdr3_nt: TGTGCCAGCAGCTTAGATGGCGTCTTCAATGAGCAGTTCTTC; cdr3_aa: CASSLDGVFNEQFF
j_call: TRBJ2-3; d_call: NA; v_call: TRBV6-2/TRBV6-3; clone_size: NA; cdr3_nt: TGTGCCAGCAGTTACCCAAGAGCGAGGGATACGCAGTATTTT; cdr3_aa: CASSYPRARDTQYF
j_call: TRBJ1-2; d_call: TRBD1; v_call: TRBV5-5; clone_size: NA; cdr3_nt: TGTGCCAGCAGCTTGGCCCAGGGGGTATATGGCTACACCTTC; cdr3_aa: CASSLAQGVYGYTF
j_call: TRBJ2-1; d_call: TRBD2; v_call: TRBV18; clone_size: NA; cdr3_nt: TGTGCCAGCTCCCAGCGGGAGGGGCTTGAGCAGTTCTTC; cdr3_aa: CASSQREGLEQFF
j_call: TRBJ2-5; d_call: TRBD2; v_call: TRBV7-2; clone_size: NA; cdr3_nt: TGTGCCAGCAGCACCTTAGCGGGAGTGGTTGAGACCCAGTACTTC; cdr3_aa: CASSTLAGVVETQYF
j_call: TRBJ1-2; d_call: TRBD1; v_call: TRBV5-5; clone_size: NA; cdr3_nt: TGTGCCAGCAGCTTGTTTTTTGGGACAGGGGGCAGGTATGGCTACACCTTC; cdr3_aa: CASSLFFGTGGRYGYTF
j_call: TRBJ1-1; d_call: NA; v_call: TRBV7-2; clone_size: NA; cdr3_nt: TGTGCCAGCAGCTTACTCCGGACAGACACTGAAGCTTTCTTT; cdr3_aa: CASSLLRTDTEAFF
j_call: TRBJ1-5; d_call: NA; v_call: TRBV6-4; clone_size: NA; cdr3_nt: TGTGCCAGCAGTCGGGGGGCAGGGGATCAGCCCCAGCATTTT; cdr3_aa: CASSRGAGDQPQHF
j_call: TRBJ1-6; d_call: NA; v_call: TRBV6-1; clone_size: NA; cdr3_nt: TGTGCCAGCAGTGAAGGCGGACGCAAGAGCTCCTATAATTCACCCCTCCACTTT; cdr3_aa: CASSEGGRKSSYNSPLHF
j_call: TRBJ2-7; d_call: NA; v_call: TRBV5-1; clone_size: NA; cdr3_nt: TGCGCCAGCAGCTTAGAAGGACAGTTGTCCTACGAGCAGTACTTC; cdr3_aa: CASSLEGQLSYEQYF
j_call: TRBJ2-2; d_call: TRBD1; v_call: TRBV25-1; clone_size: NA; cdr3_nt: TGTGCCAGCAAGGGACAGGGGGGTACCGGGGAGCTGTTTTTT; cdr3_aa: CASKGQGGTGELFF
j_call: TRBJ2-1; d_call: TRBD2; v_call: TRBV5-1; clone_size: NA; cdr3_nt: TGCGCCAGCAGTGTCAATAGCGGGAGAAGAAACAATGAGCAGTTCTTC; cdr3_aa: CASSVNSGRRNNEQFF
j_call: TRBJ1-2; d_call: NA; v_call: TRBV27; clone_size: once; cdr3_nt: TGTGCCAGCAGTTTATCTCCTGTAATTAACTATGGCTACACCTTC; cdr3_aa: CASSLSPVINYGYTF
j_call: TRBJ2-1; d_call: TRBD1; v_call: TRBV27; clone_size: NA; cdr3_nt: TGTGCCAGCAGTTCAATTACAGGGGGCTGGTACTACAATGAGCAGTTCTTC; cdr3_aa: CASSSITGGWYYNEQFF
j_call: TRBJ1-5; d_call: NA; v_call: TRBV6-2/TRBV6-3; clone_size: NA; cdr3_nt: TGTGCCAGCAGTTACTCTGCTAGAAGAAATCAGCCCCAGCATTTT; cdr3_aa: CASSYSARRNQPQHF
j_call: TRBJ1-6; d_call: NA; v_call: TRBV7-2; clone_size: NA; cdr3_nt: TGTGCCAGCAGCTTATACCGAGATTCACCCCTCCACTTT; cdr3_aa: CASSLYRDSPLHF
j_call: TRBJ1-2; d_call: TRBD1; v_call: TRBV6-5; clone_size: NA; cdr3_nt: TGTGCCAGCAGTACAGGGGGCGCGTACTATGGCTACACCTTC; cdr3_aa: CASSTGGAYYGYTF
j_call: TRBJ2-5; d_call: NA; v_call: TRBV4-1; clone_size: NA; cdr3_nt: TGCGCCAGCAGCCAAGATCCGGCGGAACGGGAGACCCAGTACTTC; cdr3_aa: CASSQDPAERETQYF
j_call: TRBJ2-4; d_call: NA; v_call: TRBV4-3; clone_size: NA; cdr3_nt: TGCGCCAGCAGCCAAGATCTTCAGGTAAACATTCAGTACTTC; cdr3_aa: CASSQDLQVNIQYF
j_call: TRBJ2-3; d_call: NA; v_call: TRBV30; clone_size: NA; cdr3_nt: TGTGCCTGGAGTCCATCTCAAATAGCCGAGCAGTATTTT; cdr3_aa: CAWSPSQIAEQYF
j_call: TRBJ1-2; d_call: TRBD1; v_call: TRBV6-4; clone_size: NA; cdr3_nt: TGTGCCAGCAGTGACTCGGGGGCAGGGGGCTATGGCTACACCTTC; cdr3_aa: CASSDSGAGGYGYTF
j_call: TRBJ2-2; d_call: NA; v_call: TRBV7-2; clone_size: NA; cdr3_nt: TGTGCCAGCAGCTTACGATACACCGGGGAGCTGTTTTTT; cdr3_aa: CASSLRYTGELFF
j_call: TRBJ2-3; d_call: NA; v_call: TRBV6-5; clone_size: NA; cdr3_nt: TGTGCCAGCAGAACGGGGTCCTCAGATACGCAGTATTTT; cdr3_aa: CASRTGSSDTQYF
j_call: TRBJ2-3; d_call: TRBD2; v_call: TRBV2; clone_size: NA; cdr3_nt: TGTGCCAGCGGCCGCCGTGGTAGCGGGACCACAGATACGCAGTATTTT; cdr3_aa: CASGRRGSGTTDTQYF
j_call: TRBJ1-3; d_call: NA; v_call: TRBV19; clone_size: NA; cdr3_nt: TGTGCCAGTAGTATGGGGATGCGAGGAAACACCATATATTTT; cdr3_aa: CASSMGMRGNTIYF
j_call: TRBJ2-2; d_call: NA; v_call: TRBV19; clone_size: NA; cdr3_nt: TGTGCCAGTAGTAGGAAGGCATCGGGCACCGGGGAGCTGTTTTTT; cdr3_aa: CASSRKASGTGELFF
j_call: TRBJ2-7; d_call: NA; v_call: TRBV2; clone_size: NA; cdr3_nt: TGTGCCAGCAGTGACTGGACCTCCTACGAGCAGTACTTC; cdr3_aa: CASSDWTSYEQYF
j_call: TRBJ2-7; d_call: TRBD1; v_call: TRBV29-1; clone_size: NA; cdr3_nt: TGCAGCGTTGAGGGATCAGGGGGAGAGTACGAGCAGTACTTC; cdr3_aa: CSVEGSGGEYEQYF
j_call: TRBJ1-4; d_call: NA; v_call: TRBV7-9; clone_size: NA; cdr3_nt: TGTGCCAGCAGCTTAGGCAGTCAAGCTGAAAAACTGTTTTTT; cdr3_aa: CASSLGSQAEKLFF
j_call: TRBJ1-3; d_call: NA; v_call: TRBV27; clone_size: NA; cdr3_nt: TGTGCCAGCAGTCTAACAGGCCTCTCTGGAAACACCATATATTTT; cdr3_aa: CASSLTGLSGNTIYF
j_call: TRBJ2-5; d_call: NA; v_call: TRBV5-3; clone_size: once; cdr3_nt: TGTGCCAGAAGCAACGAGGGGACCTGGCAAGAGACCCAGTACTTC; cdr3_aa: CARSNEGTWQETQYF
j_call: TRBJ1-2; d_call: TRBD1; v_call: TRBV27; clone_size: NA; cdr3_nt: TGTGCCAGCAGTTTTAACCTGAATCTCCAGGGGGCTAGAGGCGGCTACACCTTC; cdr3_aa: CASSFNLNLQGARGGYTF
j_call: TRBJ1-2; d_call: TRBD1; v_call: TRBV19; clone_size: NA; cdr3_nt: TGTGCCAGTAGTATAACAGGGGACTATGGCTACACCTTC; cdr3_aa: CASSITGDYGYTF
j_call: TRBJ1-5; d_call: NA; v_call: TRBV4-3; clone_size: once; cdr3_nt: TGCGCCAGCAGCCAAGGACGGAATCAGCCCCAGCATTTT; cdr3_aa: CASSQGRNQPQHF
j_call: TRBJ1-2; d_call: NA; v_call: TRBV12-3/TRBV12-4; clone_size: once; cdr3_nt: TGTGCCAGCAGTCCCGGGACACAATATGGCTACACCTTC; cdr3_aa: CASSPGTQYGYTF
j_call: TRBJ1-1; d_call: NA; v_call: TRBV6-5; clone_size: NA; cdr3_nt: TGTGCCAGCAGTTTCGACGGACGCCAGTCGAACACTGAAGCTTTCTTT; cdr3_aa: CASSFDGRQSNTEAFF
j_call: TRBJ2-2; d_call: NA; v_call: TRBV18; clone_size: NA; cdr3_nt: TGTGCCAGCTCACCTTGGGCGCAGGGCACCACCGGGGAGCTGTTTTTT; cdr3_aa: CASSPWAQGTTGELFF
j_call: TRBJ2-1; d_call: NA; v_call: TRBV24-1; clone_size: NA; cdr3_nt: TGTGCCACCAGTGATGGGAAATCTGAGCAGTTCTTC; cdr3_aa: CATSDGKSEQFF
j_call: TRBJ2-3; d_call: TRBD1; v_call: TRBV4-1; clone_size: NA; cdr3_nt: TGCGCCAGCAGCCAAGGCGACAGGGGTCTAAGCACAGATACGCAGTATTTT; cdr3_aa: CASSQGDRGLSTDTQYF
j_call: TRBJ1-1; d_call: NA; v_call: TRBV6-5; clone_size: NA; cdr3_nt: TGTGCCAGCAGAGGGGGGGAGTCGAACACTGAAGCTTTCTTT; cdr3_aa: CASRGGESNTEAFF
j_call: TRBJ2-6; d_call: NA; v_call: TRBV7-9; clone_size: NA; cdr3_nt: TGTGCCAGCAGCTTAGGAGAGGCAGCGCCAGACTCTGGGGCCAACGTCCTGACTTTC; cdr3_aa: CASSLGEAAPDSGANVLTF
j_call: TRBJ2-1; d_call: TRBD2; v_call: TRBV29-1; clone_size: NA; cdr3_nt: TGCAGCGTGCCGTTTAGCGGGAGAATAGATGAGCAGTTCTTC; cdr3_aa: CSVPFSGRIDEQFF
j_call: TRBJ2-3; d_call: NA; v_call: TRBV19; clone_size: NA; cdr3_nt: TGTGCCAGTCAAGGACAGCGTGATACGCAGTATTTT; cdr3_aa: CASQGQRDTQYF
j_call: TRBJ2-1; d_call: NA; v_call: TRBV30; clone_size: NA; cdr3_nt: TGTGCCACATCTGACAAGAACCGCGGCTCCTACAATGAGCAGTTCTTC; cdr3_aa: CATSDKNRGSYNEQFF
j_call: TRBJ2-1; d_call: NA; v_call: TRBV9; clone_size: once; cdr3_nt: TGTGCCAGCACCGTGGGAACCGGGTACAATGAGCAGTTCTTC; cdr3_aa: CASTVGTGYNEQFF
j_call: TRBJ1-1; d_call: NA; v_call: TRBV3-1/TRBV3-2; clone_size: NA; cdr3_nt: TGTGCCAGCAGCCAAGACTGGCCGGCCATCATGAACACTGAAGCTTTCTTT; cdr3_aa: CASSQDWPAIMNTEAFF
j_call: TRBJ2-3; d_call: NA; v_call: TRBV7-9; clone_size: NA; cdr3_nt: TGTGCCAGCAGCCCCCAAGTCGGAGGCAGAACAGATACGCAGTATTTT; cdr3_aa: CASSPQVGGRTDTQYF
j_call: TRBJ2-1; d_call: NA; v_call: TRBV21-1; clone_size: NA; cdr3_nt: TGTGCCAGCAGCAGAGCGGGACTCCCCCCGTCCTTCTTC; cdr3_aa: CASSRAGLPPSFF